The sequence of this T cell receptor (beta chain) was determined in a study of cytomegalovirus exposure and HLA in healthy donors. The CDR3 length is 17 residues. Germline CDR1 ENHRY, CDR2 SYGVKD. The junction had 15 bases not matched to a gene; V was cut back by 6 bases and J by 1 base. Worth noting for this clone: As yet, its antigen is unknown.

60 Vbeta and 13 Jbeta primers were used in PCR. Measured with immunoSEQ multiplex PCR; TCRdb has only the in-frame clones, and not every one. The sample holds under 200,000 clones, 80% seen once. The study's findings and limits: The study reported that TCR beta sequences accurately predicted HLA-A and HLA-B alleles in most subjects.

The material sequenced was PBMCs. This TCR was recovered from a man younger than 45 in good health and CMV-seronegative. The chain employs TRBV10-3 and TRBJ2-7; 7 bases line up with TRBD1. CDR3 region: CAIRTGTDNFRSYEQYF. CDR3 bases: TGTGCCATCAGAACCGGGACAGATAATTTTAGGTCCTACGAGCAGTACTTC.